Listed below are T cell receptor beta chains from one sample, sequenced in a study of T cells after yellow fever vaccination. TCRdb called the 5' RACE reads again in MiXCR, with one record for every CDR3 protein. The profile shows roughly 320,000 distinct CDR3 sequences, approximately 12% of them singletons. Material: CD4+ T cells sorted from PBMCs, obtained 45 days after the yellow fever booster vaccination. These receptors originate from a man between 18 and 35 years old who received the YFV17D yellow fever vaccine. The conserved cysteine and the conserved F or W are not part of the CDR3 here.

j_call v_call cdr3_aa
TRBJ2-1 TRBV15 ATSQGYEQF
TRBJ1-1 TRBV20-1 SAEGTRLLNTEAF
TRBJ2-7 TRBV9 ASSAGVGHREQY
TRBJ1-2 TRBV28 ASSTERYGYT
TRBJ2-5 TRBV6-5 ASSYDSGVPVETQY
TRBJ2-5 TRBV5-1 ASSLASTSGQETQY
TRBJ1-1 TRBV6-5 ASRRTGDTEAF
TRBJ2-1 TRBV3-1 ASSRLAGGVSYNEQF
TRBJ1-6 TRBV4-3 ASSQDLGNRGLNSPLH
TRBJ1-6 TRBV7-2 ASSRGQPSSGSPLH
TRBJ2-3 TRBV5-1 ASTERGDSTDTQY
TRBJ1-2 TRBV28 ASSFRLKTGGWNYGYT
TRBJ2-1 TRBV4-3 ASSQGKLLTGVGYHEQF
TRBJ2-3 TRBV9 ASSVDQTVVDTQY
TRBJ1-2 TRBV20-1 SAPGQGRGYT
TRBJ2-3 TRBV7-2 ASSLGGLAGGITDTQY
TRBJ2-1 TRBV7-9 ASSYPGSMGDEQF
TRBJ1-1 TRBV7-8 ASRATGSTEAF
TRBJ1-5 TRBV5-1 AGHGGRGRITSNQPQH
TRBJ2-2 TRBV2 ASSGGVDGELF
TRBJ2-1 TRBV3-1 ASSAPWSHEQF
TRBJ1-2 TRBV5-6 ASSFAVRGDFYGYT
TRBJ1-2 TRBV12-3/TRBV12-4 ASSSQRRGMVPNNGYT
TRBJ1-2 TRBV6-1 ASSTPGHQLILYGYT
TRBJ1-6 TRBV4-1 ASRRQGVNSPLH
TRBJ1-1 TRBV5-1 ASSLIGGRYTEAF
TRBJ2-2 TRBV4-3 ASSQEGTSPPGELF
TRBJ1-3 TRBV2 ASRLQGTGNTIY
TRBJ2-3 TRBV3-1 ASRGQVGDTQY